The 13 T cell receptor beta chains given below trace back to one sample, sequenced in a study of OX40 agonist ivuxolimab in advanced cancers. TCRdb's copy holds only in-frame clones and misses some; the assay was immunoSEQ multiplex PCR. This sample yields about 94,000 clones, of which 87% are seen a single time; under 0.35% belongs to the top ten. This specimen was CD4+ or CD8+ T cells sorted from blood, taken in a trial of the OX40 agonist ivuxolimab. These receptors all come from an adult with an advanced solid tumor such as melanoma, head and neck, liver or kidney cancer.

The chain carries TRBV5-1 and TRBJ1-6; no clear D. This CDR3 has 13 amino acids. V was shortened by 4 bases and J by 3 bases, with 5 bases between the two germline ends. Germline V lookup: CDR1 SGHRS, CDR2 YFSETQ. In DNA form, the CDR3 reads TGCGCCAGCAGCCCGGGCTATAATTCACCCCTCCACTTT. Protein product: CASSPGYNSPLHF.

V and J are TRBV6-5 and TRBJ1-6; the D gene is possibly TRBD1 (6 bases). The CDR3 is 13 amino acids. V gave up 9 bases and J gave up 6 bases, with 12 bases separating them. From germline, CDR1 is MNHEY and CDR2 SVGAGI. In nucleotides, the CDR3 is TGTGCCAGTAGCAGGGGATCTAATTCACCCCTCCACTTT. Translated: CASSRGSNSPLHF.

The chain links TRBV15 to TRBJ1-6, with D hard to call. Germline CDR1 and CDR2: LNHNV and YYDKDF (reference sequence). V lost 0 bases, J lost 8 bases, and 2 bases lay in between. The CDR3 is made up of 12 amino acids. CDR3 sequence reads: CATSRDDSPLHF. The CDR3 DNA follows: TGTGCCACCAGCAGAGATGATTCACCCCTCCACTTT.

This sequence joins TRBV30 and TRBJ2-7, with 7 bases aligning to TRBD2. CDR1 GTSNPN and CDR2 SVGIG come from the germline V gene (reference sequence). There are 13 residues in the CDR3. J was trimmed by 7 bases and V by 4 bases; bases with no gene match: 10. This chain's CDR3 is CAWKGGASWEQYF. The CDR3 coding sequence is TGTGCCTGGAAGGGAGGGGCGTCATGGGAGCAGTACTTC. The full variable domain, rest sourced from reference TRBV30 and TRBJ2-7, is SQTIHQWPATLVQPVGSPLSLECTVEGTSNPNLYWYRQAAGRGLQLLFYSVGIGQISSEVPQNLSASRPQDRQFILSSKKLLLSDSGFYLCAWKGGASWEQYFGPGTRLTVT.

V and J are TRBV14 and TRBJ2-6; 9 bases match TRBD1. This CDR3 is built from 19 residues. Germline V gene data show CDR1 as SGHDN and CDR2 as FVKESK. V shed 0 bases, J shed 1 base, and the junction held 7 bases outside the gene matches. The CDR3 is CASSQDHGQGRSGANVLTF. CDR3 bases: TGTGCCAGCAGCCAAGATCACGGACAGGGGAGGTCTGGGGCCAACGTCCTGACTTTC. The full variable domain, completed using reference TRBV14 and TRBJ2-6, is EAGVTQFPSHSVIEKGQTVTLRCDPISGHDNLYWYRRVMGKEIKFLLHFVKESKQDESGMPNNRFLAERTGGTYSTLKVQPAELEDSGVYFCASSQDHGQGRSGANVLTFGAGSRLTVL.

This clone occurred a few times. V usage is TRBV27 and J usage is TRBJ2-3, with D tentatively TRBD1 or TRBD2 (5 bases each). Germline-derived CDR1 and CDR2 are MNHEY and SMNVEV (reference sequence). CDR3 length: 14 residues. Between the trimmed V and J ends, which lost 5 bases and 8 bases, there was a span of 17 bases. The CDR3 is CASSSSRGPFTQYF. The CDR3 bases are TGTGCCAGCAGTAGCTCGAGGGGCCCATTTACGCAGTATTTT.

The chain has TRBV6-1 and TRBJ2-4, with D uncertain. Trimming left V 0 bases short and J 0 bases short, with 9 bases between. The CDR3 totals 16 residues. The germline gives CDR1 MNHNS, CDR2 SASEGT. The CDR3 reads CASSEAWVSAKNIQYF. CDR3 nucleotide sequence: TGTGCCAGCAGTGAAGCATGGGTATCAGCCAAAAACATTCAGTACTTC.

The rearrangement uses TRBV2 and TRBJ2-5, with D uncertain. Germline CDR1 and CDR2: SNHLY and FYNNEI. The V end was cut by 2 bases, the J end by 2 bases, with 9 bases between. CDR3 length: 14 amino acids. This CDR3 is CASSERAAQETQYF. Here the CDR3 DNA reads TGTGCCAGCAGTGAACGGGCAGCTCAAGAGACCCAGTACTTC.

This clone was counted a single time. The chain has TRBV6-5 and TRBJ2-3; 7 bases match TRBD1. V shed 6 bases and J 3 bases; nucleotides not matched to a gene: 9. From germline, CDR1 is MNHEY and CDR2 SVGAGI. The CDR3 consists of 15 residues. The CDR3 here is CASRGRGGLTDTQYF. The CDR3 DNA is TGTGCCAGCAGGGGGAGAGGGGGCCTGACAGATACGCAGTATTTT.

This clone was seen once. V is TRBV9 and J is TRBJ2-5; D is unclear. CDR3 size: 13 residues. Deletions cut 2 bases from V and 2 bases from J, with 7 bases between. CDR1 is SGDLS, CDR2 YYNGEE, per germline. In DNA, the CDR3 is TGTGCCAGCAGCGTTTCGATACAAGAGACCCAGTACTTC. It encodes CASSVSIQETQYF.

The gene calls are TRBV7-9 and TRBJ1-1, with D uncertain. The CDR3 runs 13 residues. V was clipped by 5 bases and J by 1 base, with 8 bases between them. CDR1 is SEHNR and CDR2 is FQNEAQ in the germline V gene (reference sequence). CDR3 loop: CASSVHSNTEAFF. The CDR3 DNA reads as TGTGCCAGCAGCGTCCACTCGAACACTGAAGCTTTCTTT. Together with reference TRBV7-9 and TRBJ1-1, the CDR3 gives the full variable domain: DTGVSQNPRHKITKRGQNVTFRCDPISEHNRLYWYRQTLGQGPEFLTYFQNEAQLEKSRLLSDRFSAERPKGSFSTLEIQRTEQGDSAMYLCASSVHSNTEAFFGQGTRLTVV.

The J gene is TRBJ2-7, the V gene TRBV7-2, with D perhaps TRBD1 (5 bases). Per germline, CDR1 SGHTA and CDR2 FQGNSA. This CDR3 spans 12 amino acids. V was clipped by 1 base and J by 6 bases, with 7 bases between them. The CDR3 sequence is CASSLEGREQYF. CDR3 coding DNA: TGTGCCAGCAGCTTAGAGGGGCGCGAGCAGTACTTC.

This chain uses TRBV18 with TRBJ2-7; TRBD1 agrees at 7 bases. The V segment lost 4 bases and the J segment 6 bases; nucleotides outside the gene matches: 6. CDR1 KGHSH and CDR2 LQKENI come from the germline V gene. The CDR3 length is 13 residues. In DNA, the CDR3 is TGTGCCAGCTCACGAAACCGGGACAGCGAGCAGTACTTC. Its protein is CASSRNRDSEQYF.